This T cell receptor (beta chain) was found in a study of blood T cells in healthy people across ages. Study-wide findings and caveats: With age, beta diversity per million T cells declined roughly linearly, significantly by around 43.

Only a few counts were recorded for this clonotype. Antigen unknown. CDR1 is SNHLY and CDR2 is FYNNEI in the germline V gene. The ends were cut back, 7 bases at V and 0 bases at J, with 16 bases in the middle. The CDR3 runs 15 residues. Next came a second PCR, run for about 6 to 12 cycles, which used a sample-barcoded 5' primer along with a J-beta primer mix. A tag from a template-switch adaptor with 12 random nucleotides marked each cDNA molecule. MiXCR, run by TCRdb on the 5' RACE reads, gives a single entry per CDR3 protein. Of over 950,000 distinct CDR3 sequences listed, around 54% are singletons. The sequenced material came from blood. The gene calls are TRBV2 and TRBJ2-7; D is unclear. This receptor was taken from a woman aged 55-75 years in good health. As DNA, the CDR3 is TGTGCCAGCAATGCTGGGTCTATCTTCTCCTACGAGCAGTACTTC. It yields the protein CASNAGSIFSYEQYF.